The 28 T cell receptor beta chains reported below all come from one sample, sequenced in a study of blood T cell repertoires in COVID-19. Clones were sequenced by immunoSEQ multiplex PCR, and TCRdb holds only the in-frame ones, with some missing. The sample yields roughly 190,000 clones, approximately 84% seen once. The sequenced material came from peripheral blood. The receptor source for this set is a human donor with acute or convalescent COVID-19. The donor label of this sample is uncertain.

In DNA, the CDR3 is TGTGCCAGCAGCCAAGACAGGGCCGGGGCCAACGTCCTGACTTTC. Protein sequence: CASSQDRAGANVLTF. V gene TRBV3-1 (or the pseudogene TRBV3-2) combines with J gene TRBJ2-6; D might be TRBD1 (5 bases). The ends were cut back, 0 bases at V and 4 bases at J, with 7 bases in the middle. The germline V gene has CDR1 LGHDT and CDR2 YNNKEL (reference sequence). The CDR3 extends over 15 amino acids.

The chain joins TRBV4-1 to TRBJ2-7, with D unclear. The CDR3 spans 15 residues. Trimming pared 3 bases from V and 2 bases from J, leaving 14 bases between. Germline CDR1 is MGHRA and CDR2 is YSYEKL. This CDR3 is CASSHSHGSTYEQYF. CDR3 nucleotide sequence: TGCGCCAGCAGCCATTCCCATGGCTCCACCTACGAGCAGTACTTC.

This clone was seen just once. The chain carries TRBV6-5 and TRBJ1-6; 12 bases align to TRBD1. Trimming removed 4 bases from V and 8 bases from J; junction bases left unmatched: 6. This CDR3 spans 16 amino acids. CDR1 is MNHEY and CDR2 is SVGAGI in the germline V gene. CDR3 DNA: TGTGCCAGCAGTTCCGGGACAGGGGGCGCGTATTCACCCCTCCACTTT. As protein: CASSSGTGGAYSPLHF.

This chain joins TRBV3-1 (or the pseudogene TRBV3-2) and TRBJ2-7; 14 bases match TRBD2. From germline, CDR1 is LGHDT and CDR2 YNNKEL (reference sequence). V dropped 4 bases and J dropped 6; count of bases not matched to a gene: 2. CDR3 size: 14 residues. CDR3: CASSLGLAGVEQYF. The CDR3 region has the DNA TGTGCCAGCAGCCTGGGACTAGCGGGGGTCGAGCAGTACTTC.

This chain uses TRBV4-2 with TRBJ1-5; D remains unclear. CDR1 and CDR2 from the germline V gene are LGHNA and YNFKEQ. CDR3 size: 14 residues. V was trimmed by 1 base and J by 6 bases, leaving 10 bases between them. The CDR3 is CASSQVHGSQPQHF. The DNA of the CDR3 is TGTGCCAGCAGCCAAGTCCATGGGAGTCAGCCCCAGCATTTT.

CDR3 protein: CASYRVGNQPQHF. The CDR3, as DNA: TGTGCCAGTTACAGGGTAGGCAATCAGCCCCAGCATTTT. J is TRBJ1-5 and V is TRBV28, with a possible D match to TRBD1 (6 bases). CDR1 is MDHEN and CDR2 is SYDVKM in the germline V gene. Deletions cut 9 bases from V and 2 bases from J, with 11 bases between. The CDR3 is 13 residues long.

The V call is TRBV19, the J call TRBJ2-7, with D hard to call. Germline V CDR1 and CDR2: LNHDA, SQIVND (reference sequence). Between the trimmed V and J ends, which lost 0 bases and 6 bases, there was a span of 9 bases. The CDR3 extends over 13 amino acids. The CDR3 coding sequence is TGTGCCAGTAGTATAGATCTGAGATCCGAGCAGTACTTC. Translated, it gives CASSIDLRSEQYF. Complete variable domain (other parts from reference TRBV19 and TRBJ2-7): DGGITQSPKYLFRKEGQNVTLSCEQNLNHDAMYWYRQDPGQGLRLIYYSQIVNDFQKGDIAEGYSVSREKKESFPLTVTSAQKNPTAFYLCASSIDLRSEQYFGPGTRLTVT.

The V call is TRBV3-1 (or the pseudogene TRBV3-2), the J call TRBJ2-3; D may be TRBD2 (5 bases). The CDR3 loop spans 13 amino acids. Looked up from germline, CDR1 is LGHDT and CDR2 is YNNKEL (reference sequence). Trimming removed 2 bases at V and 5 bases at J, with 8 bases between. The CDR3 region has the DNA TGTGCCAGCAGCCAATATGGGAGAGATACGCAGTATTTT. Its protein is CASSQYGRDTQYF.

This clone has a handful of counts. This chain uses TRBV7-7 with TRBJ1-2; 8 nucleotides align to TRBD1. CDR1 SSHAT and CDR2 FNYEAQ come from the germline V gene (reference sequence). V shed 5 bases and J 3 bases; nucleotides not matched to a gene: 5. The CDR3 loop spans 14 amino acids. The CDR3 loop reads CASSPLQGDYGYTF. As DNA, the CDR3 is TGTGCCAGCAGCCCTTTACAGGGGGACTATGGCTACACCTTC.

The rearrangement links TRBV27 to TRBJ1-2, with D perhaps matching TRBD1 (5 bases). Germline CDR1 is MNHEY and CDR2 is SMNVEV (reference sequence). V was pared by 2 bases and J by 5 bases, with 9 bases between. This CDR3 region has 13 residues. The CDR3 reads CASSLGGRYGYTF. The CDR3 DNA sequence: TGTGCCAGCAGTTTAGGGGGGAGGTATGGCTACACCTTC.

The J gene is TRBJ1-2, the V gene TRBV5-1, with D possibly TRBD1 on 5 matching bases. V gave up 0 bases and J gave up 2 bases, with 14 bases separating them. The CDR3 spans 16 residues. CDR1 and CDR2 from the germline V gene are SGHRS and YFSETQ. The CDR3, as DNA: TGCGCCAGCAGCTTGGGGAACGCGGGGCACAACTATGGCTACACCTTC. This encodes CASSLGNAGHNYGYTF. Full variable domain (missing parts from reference TRBV5-1 and TRBJ1-2): KAGVTQTPRYLIKTRGQQVTLSCSPISGHRSVSWYQQTPGQGLQFLFEYFSETQRNKGNFPGRFSGRQFSNSRSEMNVSTLELGDSALYLCASSLGNAGHNYGYTFGSGTRLTVV.

CDR3 DNA: TGTGCCAGCCGTGAGGGCGCGAGGGGGGATACGCAGTATTTT. Its protein is CASREGARGDTQYF. The V call is TRBV28, the J call TRBJ2-3, with a tentative D call TRBD1 (6 bases). CDR3 length: 14 residues. The V and J ends lost 8 bases and 6 bases respectively, with 18 bases between them. Looked up from germline, CDR1 is MDHEN and CDR2 is SYDVKM.

The CDR3 bases are TGTGCCGGAACACGTGGACGGGACGGGGGGGATGGCTACACCTTC. Translating gives CAGTRGRDGGDGYTF. The V and J genes are TRBV19 and TRBJ1-2, with D possibly matching TRBD1 (5 bases). This CDR3 is built from 15 residues. V dropped 11 bases and J dropped 6 bases, with 25 bases sitting between them. Germline V gives CDR1 LNHDA, CDR2 SQIVND (reference sequence). The full variable domain, with the rest looked up from reference TRBV19 and TRBJ1-2, is DGGITQSPKYLFRKEGQNVTLSCEQNLNHDAMYWYRQDPGQGLRLIYYSQIVNDFQKGDIAEGYSVSREKKESFPLTVTSAQKNPTAFYLCAGTRGRDGGDGYTFGSGTRLTVV.

This clone appeared once. This chain connects TRBV5-1 to TRBJ2-7; 7 bases agree with TRBD2. Per the germline V gene, CDR1 is SGHRS and CDR2 is YFSETQ. The CDR3 is 15 amino acids. J gave up 5 bases and V 9 bases, and 17 bases lay outside the gene matches. The CDR3 here is CATTVGGRARDEQYF. In nucleotides, the CDR3 is TGCGCCACGACCGTGGGGGGGAGGGCCAGGGACGAGCAGTACTTC. Full variable domain (rest looked up from reference TRBV5-1 and TRBJ2-7): KAGVTQTPRYLIKTRGQQVTLSCSPISGHRSVSWYQQTPGQGLQFLFEYFSETQRNKGNFPGRFSGRQFSNSRSEMNVSTLELGDSALYLCATTVGGRARDEQYFGPGTRLTVT.

The CDR3 bases are TGTGCCAGCACCCTTAGTAGCGGGAACTCCTACGAGCAGTACTTC. This encodes CASTLSSGNSYEQYF. This chain connects TRBV28 to TRBJ2-7; the match to TRBD2 covers 8 bases. This CDR3 is 15 amino acids long. CDR1 is MDHEN, CDR2 SYDVKM, per germline. Losses at the gene ends were 7 bases for V and 0 bases for J; bases not matched to a gene: 8.

The chain combines TRBV7-2 with TRBJ2-5; 7 nucleotides agree with TRBD2. This CDR3 is built from 16 residues. V was pared by 1 base and J by 4 bases, with 9 bases of the junction left unmatched. Per the germline V gene, CDR1 is SGHTA and CDR2 is FQGNSA. CDR3 nucleotide sequence: TGTGCCAGCAGCTTAGTAGGGACTACAGGAAGAGAGACCCAGTACTTC. Its translation is CASSLVGTTGRETQYF.

This chain links TRBV7-8 with TRBJ2-5, with 7 bases lining up with TRBD2. The CDR3 contains 15 residues. J was trimmed by 3 bases and V by 7 bases; bases with no gene match: 11. The germline V gene encodes CDR1 SGHVS and CDR2 FQNEAQ. The CDR3 spells CASTHSGLVEETQYF. The CDR3 region has the DNA TGTGCCAGCACCCATAGCGGGCTAGTAGAAGAGACCCAGTACTTC.

The V gene is TRBV5-1, the J gene TRBJ1-2; D unclear. V lost 0 bases and J lost 5, with 11 bases in between. CDR1 SGHRS and CDR2 YFSETQ come from the germline V gene. This CDR3 has 14 residues. Written as DNA, the CDR3 is TGCGCCAGCAGCTTGGGGAGGGATCGGTATGGCTACACCTTC. It translates to CASSLGRDRYGYTF.

The chain is built from TRBV23-1 and TRBJ1-2; 7 positions match TRBD1. TRBV23-1 is recorded as an ORF, its role being uncertain. This CDR3 comprises 13 residues. V lost 2 bases, J lost 6 bases, and 3 bases stayed unmatched. CDR3 DNA sequence: TGCGCCAGCAGTCAAAGGGGGCAGGATGGCTACACCTTC. This gives the protein CASSQRGQDGYTF.

The chain couples TRBV2 to TRBJ1-3; 8 positions match TRBD1. This CDR3 comprises 14 residues. The V segment lost 8 bases and the J segment 7 bases; nucleotides outside the gene matches: 10. Per the germline V gene, CDR1 is SNHLY and CDR2 is FYNNEI. The CDR3 sequence is CASSDRGGGNTIYF. The CDR3 nucleotides are TGTGCCAGCTCCGACAGGGGAGGTGGGAACACCATATATTTT.

This clone was seen only a few times. This chain joins TRBV10-3 and TRBJ2-1; 7 nucleotides match TRBD1. Trimming removed 6 bases from V and 3 bases from J; junction bases left unmatched: 2. The V gene's germline CDR1 is ENHRY and CDR2 SYGVKD. The CDR3 runs to 13 residues. DNA for the CDR3: TGTGCCATCAGGGGGGACAGCTACAATGAGCAGTTCTTC. This sequence encodes CAIRGDSYNEQFF.

This chain links TRBV10-1 with TRBJ1-1; D not certain. With 7 bases removed from V and 0 bases from J, the gap between germline ends came to 12 bases. This CDR3 spans 14 amino acids. The germline V gene has CDR1 WNHNN and CDR2 SYGVQD (reference sequence). The chain's CDR3 is CASNVGALNTEAFF. In DNA, the CDR3 is TGCGCCAGCAATGTCGGAGCCCTGAACACTGAAGCTTTCTTT.

The V call is TRBV24-1, the J call TRBJ1-2; a possible D gene is TRBD1 (5 bases). Germline values: CDR1 KGHDR, CDR2 SFDVKD. The CDR3 length is 15 residues. Between the trimmed V and J ends, which lost 4 bases and 4 bases, there was a span of 15 bases. CDR3 coding DNA: TGTGCCACCAGTGACGGACCGACAGAAATCTATGGCTACACCTTC. The encoded protein is CATSDGPTEIYGYTF.

The chain has TRBV18 and TRBJ2-5; D is uncertain. The germline V gene encodes CDR1 KGHSH and CDR2 LQKENI. The CDR3 contains 15 residues. V was clipped by 3 bases and J by 5 bases, with 16 bases between them. DNA for the CDR3: TGTGCCAGCTCACCGGCAGGTCAAGGTGGGGAGACCCAGTACTTC. Amino acid sequence: CASSPAGQGGETQYF.

This clone was seen once. The J gene is TRBJ2-6, the V gene TRBV7-3; no clear D gene. The germline V gene has CDR1 SGHTA and CDR2 FQGTGA. This CDR3 has 16 amino acids. The V end was cut by 4 bases, the J end by 0 bases, with 10 bases between. The CDR3 DNA sequence: TGTGCCAGCAGCTCACCAGGCCCCTCTGGGGCCAACGTCCTGACTTTC. This encodes CASSSPGPSGANVLTF.

This chain connects TRBV3-1 (or the pseudogene TRBV3-2) to TRBJ2-1; 10 bases are a match to TRBD2. Per the germline V gene, CDR1 is LGHDT and CDR2 is YNNKEL (reference sequence). The junction had 16 bases not matched to a gene; V was cut back by 3 bases and J by 5 bases. The CDR3 is 19 residues long. In nucleotides, the CDR3 is TGTGCCAGCAGCCACCAATCCAGGACTAGCGGAGGGTCTAACAATGAGCAGTTCTTC. Translated: CASSHQSRTSGGSNNEQFF.

The rearrangement links TRBV6-5 to TRBJ2-7, with 7 bases aligning to TRBD2. Germline loops: CDR1 MNHEY, CDR2 SVGAGI. V shed 6 bases, J shed 4 bases, and the junction held 6 bases outside the gene matches. CDR3 length: 13 amino acids. In DNA form, the CDR3 reads TGTGCCAGCAGCCTTAGGGAGGGGTACGAGCAGTACTTC. Protein product: CASSLREGYEQYF.

This clone has a handful of counts. J is TRBJ2-7 and V is TRBV5-4; weak D call: TRBD2 (6 bases). The CDR3 loop spans 15 amino acids. Germline CDR1 and CDR2: SGHNT and YYREEE (reference sequence). V was clipped by 4 bases and J by 1 base, with 15 bases between them. CDR3 sequence (DNA): TGTGCCAGCAGCATGGGGACTGAAGTTTCCTACGAGCAGTACTTC. Translating gives CASSMGTEVSYEQYF.